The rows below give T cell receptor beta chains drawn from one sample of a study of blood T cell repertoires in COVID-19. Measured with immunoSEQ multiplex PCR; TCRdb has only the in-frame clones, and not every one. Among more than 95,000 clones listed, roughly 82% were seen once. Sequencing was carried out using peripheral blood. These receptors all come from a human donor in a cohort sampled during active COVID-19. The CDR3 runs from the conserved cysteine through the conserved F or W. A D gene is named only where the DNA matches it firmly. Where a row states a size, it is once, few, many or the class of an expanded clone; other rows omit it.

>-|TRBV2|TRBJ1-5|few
TGTGCCAGCAGTGCAGGGCGACGGGATCAGCCCCAGCATTTT
CASSAGRRDQPQHF
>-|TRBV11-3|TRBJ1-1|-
TGTGCCAGCAGCTTTCCCAGGACAGCCCGGGACACTGAAGCTTTCTTT
CASSFPRTARDTEAFF
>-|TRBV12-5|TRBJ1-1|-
TGTGCTAGTGGAAAAGACAGGATGAACACTGAAGCTTTCTTT
CASGKDRMNTEAFF
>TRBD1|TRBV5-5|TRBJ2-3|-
TGTGCCAGCAGCATACAGGGGTCTTTCACAGATACGCAGTATTTT
CASSIQGSFTDTQYF
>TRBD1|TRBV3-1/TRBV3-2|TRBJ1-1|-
TGTGCCAGCAGCCAAGTCAGACAGGGCCAAGCTTTCTTT
CASSQVRQGQAFF
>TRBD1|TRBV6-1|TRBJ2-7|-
TGTGCCAGCAGTGTTCCTCTAGGGGGACAGGGCGAATCCTACGAGCAGTACTTC
CASSVPLGGQGESYEQYF
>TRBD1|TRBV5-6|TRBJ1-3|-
TGTGCCAGCAGCCTCAGACAGGGGGTCAACTCTGGAAACACCATATATTTT
CASSLRQGVNSGNTIYF
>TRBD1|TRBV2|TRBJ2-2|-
TGTGCCAGCAGTGCCGGGACAGGGGGCCGGGAGCTGTTTTTT
CASSAGTGGRELFF
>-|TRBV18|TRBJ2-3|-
TGTGCCAGCTCACCCCCCGGGGATACGCAGTATTTT
CASSPPGDTQYF
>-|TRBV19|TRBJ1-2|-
TGTGCCAGTAGTAGTTCACAGACGGCTAACTATGGCTACACCTTC
CASSSSQTANYGYTF
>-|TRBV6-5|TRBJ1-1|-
TGTGCCAGCAGACCCTCCCACGGGAACACTGAAGCTTTCTTT
CASRPSHGNTEAFF
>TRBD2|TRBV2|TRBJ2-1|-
TGTGCCAGCGCCCGGACTAGCGGGGGGCTCCGTACGGGTGAGCAGTTCTTC
CASARTSGGLRTGEQFF
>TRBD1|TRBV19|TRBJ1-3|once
TGTGCCAGTAGTATAGCTGGACAGGGCTCTGGAAACACCATATATTTT
CASSIAGQGSGNTIYF
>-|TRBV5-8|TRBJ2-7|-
TGTGCCAGCAGCTTGGGGAGGACTTCCTACGAGCAGTACTTC
CASSLGRTSYEQYF
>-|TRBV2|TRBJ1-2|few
TGTGCCAGCACAGGGCCTTATGGCTACACCTTC
CASTGPYGYTF
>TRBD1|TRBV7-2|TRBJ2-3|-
TGTGCCAGCAGCTCGCCCCGGGGACAGGGCCCAGATACGCAGTATTTT
CASSSPRGQGPDTQYF
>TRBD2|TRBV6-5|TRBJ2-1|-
TGTGCCAGCAGTTACTCGTCCAGCGGGGGGCAGCAGTTCTTC
CASSYSSSGGQQFF
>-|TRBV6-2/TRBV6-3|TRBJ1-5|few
TGTGCCAGCAGTTACTCTTGGGCAGGGGGCAATCAGCCCCAGCATTTT
CASSYSWAGGNQPQHF
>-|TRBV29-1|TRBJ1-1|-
TGCAGCGCTCTCCTATTGAACACTGAAGCTTTCTTT
CSALLLNTEAFF
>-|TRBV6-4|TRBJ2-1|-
TGTGCCAGCAGTGAGGCCGGCAAGGGGTACAATGAGCAGTTCTTC
CASSEAGKGYNEQFF
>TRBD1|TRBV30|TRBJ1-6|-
TGTGCCTGGGGGACAGGTTTGCATTCACCCCTCCACTTT
CAWGTGLHSPLHF
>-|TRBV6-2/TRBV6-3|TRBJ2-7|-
TGTGCCAGCAGTTACGGAGTACGGCTCCTATCCTACGAGCAGTACTTC
CASSYGVRLLSYEQYF